The 6 T cell receptor beta chains listed next were all sequenced from one sample in a study of blood T cell repertoires in COVID-19. Profiling relied on immunoSEQ multiplex PCR, and the TCRdb table lists in-frame clones only, not all of them. The sample holds 320,000 or so clones, approximately 88% seen once. The sequenced sample consisted of PBMCs or T cells enriched from blood (not recorded which). The receptors derive from a man aged 25-45 years who had recovered from COVID-19.

CDR3 sequence: CASRSGGVGNSPLHF. The CDR3 nucleotides read TGTGCCAGCAGATCAGGGGGCGTTGGTAATTCACCCCTCCACTTT. The V call is TRBV27, the J call TRBJ1-6, with TRBD1 matching over 8 bases. From germline, CDR1 is MNHEY and CDR2 SMNVEV (reference sequence). This CDR3 comprises 15 residues. V shed 6 bases and J 6 bases; nucleotides not matched to a gene: 7.

The gene calls are TRBV7-2 and TRBJ1-1, with 9 bases lining up with TRBD1. V lost 3 bases and J lost 9; bases outside the gene matches: 5. The CDR3 totals 13 residues. Germline V gene data show CDR1 as SGHTA and CDR2 as FQGNSA. The CDR3 protein is CASSFPGQGKAFF. CDR3 sequence (DNA): TGTGCCAGCAGCTTCCCGGGACAGGGAAAAGCTTTCTTT.

A single count supports this clone. The rearrangement joins TRBV28 to TRBJ1-1; D is ambiguous. The CDR3 covers 13 residues. Per the germline V gene, CDR1 is MDHEN and CDR2 is SYDVKM. Between the trimmed V and J ends, which lost 4 bases and 4 bases, there was a span of 10 bases. The CDR3 region is CASSSPGSTEAFF. The CDR3 region has the DNA TGTGCCAGCAGTTCCCCGGGGAGCACTGAAGCTTTCTTT. Together with reference TRBV28 and TRBJ1-1, the CDR3 gives the full variable domain: DVKVTQSSRYLVKRTGEKVFLECVQDMDHENMFWYRQDPGLGLRLIYFSYDVKMKEKGDIPEGYSVSREKKERFSLILESASTNQTSMYLCASSSPGSTEAFFGQGTRLTVV.

The chain links TRBV6-5 to TRBJ1-1; D call uncertain. The V gene's germline CDR1 is MNHEY and CDR2 SVGAGI. The CDR3 loop spans 13 amino acids. The V gene lost 0 bases and the J gene lost 2 bases, with 4 bases spanning the gap. CDR3: CASSYSFNTEAFF. The CDR3 coding sequence is TGTGCCAGCAGTTACTCCTTTAACACTGAAGCTTTCTTT.

The chain uses TRBV19 and TRBJ2-7; 8 nucleotides match TRBD2. Germline CDR1 LNHDA, CDR2 SQIVND (reference sequence). V lost 4 bases and J lost 0; bases outside the gene matches: 11. CDR3 length: 17 residues. CDR3 loop: CASSKSASGFRSYEQYF. The CDR3 coding sequence is TGTGCCAGTAGTAAGAGTGCTAGCGGGTTCCGCTCCTACGAGCAGTACTTC.

The V and J genes are TRBV7-2 and TRBJ2-1, with 14 bases that match TRBD2. In germline, CDR1 is SGHTA, CDR2 FQGNSA. V lost 1 base to trimming and J lost 5 bases; unmatched junction nucleotides: 4. The CDR3 runs 17 residues. DNA for the CDR3: TGTGCCAGCAGCTTAGGACTAGCGGGGGGGCAAAACAATGAGCAGTTCTTC. This translates into CASSLGLAGGQNNEQFF.